A selection of T cell receptor beta chains follows, all from one sample in a study of blood T cell repertoires in COVID-19. Using immunoSEQ multiplex PCR, the repertoire was profiled, and TCRdb retains in-frame clones only, with some absent. The table lists about 280,000 clones, about 86% of them singletons. The source material was peripheral blood. The receptors stem from a woman in her 70s with COVID-19, enrolled during active disease. CDR3s include the opening cysteine and the closing phenylalanine or tryptophan. The D gene is left open where the match is weak.

cdr3_length j_call d_call v_call cdr3_aa
19 TRBJ1-2 TRBD1 TRBV5-1 CASSLVSGTGGAANYGYTF
15 TRBJ1-2 . TRBV28 CASSSRALGYYGYTF
16 TRBJ1-1 TRBD1 TRBV3-1/TRBV3-2 CASSQGRRTGDTEAFF
13 TRBJ2-3 TRBD1 TRBV18 CASLQGGTDTQYF
14 TRBJ1-4 TRBD1 TRBV5-1 CASSTTGGGEKLFF
13 TRBJ2-3 . TRBV30 CAWGLIGADTQYF
14 TRBJ1-3 . TRBV6-5 CASSTGLRGNTIYF
13 TRBJ1-5 . TRBV12-5 CASGLEAGQPQHF
15 TRBJ1-3 . TRBV5-1 CASSLAGSSGNTIYF
13 TRBJ2-7 TRBD1 TRBV20-1 CSASWDRVWEQYF
13 TRBJ1-2 TRBD1 TRBV6-5 CASRRQGAGGYTF
15 TRBJ2-3 . TRBV6-5 CASRGAGSGTDTQYF
13 TRBJ1-3 . TRBV19 CACRGHSGNTIYF
16 TRBJ1-4 . TRBV7-9 CASSSTPRSTNEKLFF
15 TRBJ2-3 . TRBV11-2 CASSLEGRDLDTQYF
15 TRBJ1-5 TRBD1 TRBV15 CATSSSQGASQPQHF
15 TRBJ1-5 TRBD1 TRBV5-1 CASSSTGGGNQPQHF
13 TRBJ2-5 TRBD2 TRBV7-2 CASSFSGGETQYF
14 TRBJ1-1 TRBD1 TRBV18 CASSLRDSPTEAFF
15 TRBJ2-6 . TRBV5-1 CASSPTGTGANVLTF
15 TRBJ2-7 TRBD1 TRBV5-1 CASSLTGQGAYEQYF
15 TRBJ1-1 . TRBV5-6 CASSAPGTLNTEAFF
18 TRBJ2-5 TRBD2 TRBV5-4 CASSPPGGGALVGETQYF
17 TRBJ1-1 TRBD1 TRBV7-9 CASSPSRDRRLNTEAFF
13 TRBJ1-3 . TRBV19 CASMPGVGNTIYF
14 TRBJ1-3 . TRBV5-8 CASSPGGTGNTIYF
15 TRBJ2-7 TRBD1 TRBV2 CASSEFGQGTYEQYF
12 TRBJ1-2 . TRBV18 CASSPGSYGYTF
15 TRBJ2-1 TRBD1 TRBV4-1 CASSQDRGPYNEQFF
15 TRBJ1-1 . TRBV11-2 CASRPVQGLYTEAFF
14 TRBJ1-6 TRBD1 TRBV2 CASRGTANNSPLHF
13 TRBJ2-1 TRBD1 TRBV18 CASSRDRDNEQFF
13 TRBJ1-6 . TRBV30 CAWSGQNNSPLHF
15 TRBJ1-5 . TRBV12-5 CASVKTGLGGQPQHF
15 TRBJ1-2 TRBD1 TRBV4-1 CASSQGTGAVTGYTF
15 TRBJ2-7 TRBD1 TRBV27 CASSPRTGTHYEQYF
15 TRBJ1-6 TRBD1 TRBV27 CASSSGGYRESPLHF
19 TRBJ1-2 TRBD1 TRBV5-1 CASSVVPGQVSTLRYGYTF
14 TRBJ2-7 TRBD2 TRBV24-1 CATSDRGGLNEQYF
15 TRBJ1-1 TRBD1 TRBV6-5 CASMVLQGAGTEAFF
14 TRBJ2-1 TRBD1 TRBV4-1 CASSQQDRDNEQFF
12 TRBJ1-2 . TRBV4-3 CASSAGAYGYTF
15 TRBJ2-7 TRBD1 TRBV5-1 CASSLGTGVTYEQYF
13 TRBJ1-1 TRBD1 TRBV6-5 CASRQGALTEAFF
15 TRBJ2-3 . TRBV5-1 CASSPARTTTDTQYF